The source of this TCR beta chain is a study of vaccination effects on CD4 cells after COVID-19. The study, taken as a whole, reports: Vaccine- and infection-induced clones showed marked clonal contraction late following vaccination.

For this clone: Its antigen is unknown.

The repertoire was sequenced with immunoSEQ multiplex PCR; TCRdb's copy has only in-frame clones and lacks some. The data hold 45,000 or so clones, with approximately 70% observed a single time. This CDR3 comprises 15 residues. The ends were cut back, 3 bases at V and 0 bases at J, with 10 bases in the middle. CDR1 SGHRS and CDR2 YFSETQ come from the germline V gene. Having been cultured for roughly 11 days, the cells underwent CD4+ T cell isolation. Either the BNT162b2 or mRNA-1273 vaccine was given to participants in two doses. This chain uses TRBV5-1 with TRBJ1-3; D is unclear. Here the sequenced sample was CD4+ T cells from PBMCs cultured without peptide, taken after COVID-19 vaccination. This TCR came from a human donor who received a COVID-19 vaccine. The CDR3 DNA follows: TGCGCCAGCAGCTCGGACCGTAACTCTGGAAACACCATATATTTT. Protein sequence: CASSSDRNSGNTIYF.